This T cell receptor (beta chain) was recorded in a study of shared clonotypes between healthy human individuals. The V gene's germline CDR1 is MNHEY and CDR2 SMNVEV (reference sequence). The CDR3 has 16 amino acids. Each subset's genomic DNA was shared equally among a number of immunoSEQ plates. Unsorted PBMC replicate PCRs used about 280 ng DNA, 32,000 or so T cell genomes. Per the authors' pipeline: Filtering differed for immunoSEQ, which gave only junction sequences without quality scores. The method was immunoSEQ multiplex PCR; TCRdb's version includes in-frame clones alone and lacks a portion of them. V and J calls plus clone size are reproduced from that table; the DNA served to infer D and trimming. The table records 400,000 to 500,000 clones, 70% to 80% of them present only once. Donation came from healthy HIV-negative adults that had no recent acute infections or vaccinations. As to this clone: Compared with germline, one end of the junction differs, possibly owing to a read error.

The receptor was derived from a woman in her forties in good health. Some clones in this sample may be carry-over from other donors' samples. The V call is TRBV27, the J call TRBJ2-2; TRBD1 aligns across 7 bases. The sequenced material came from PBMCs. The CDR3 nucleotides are TGTGCCAGCATTTTAGGGGGCGAGAAGAACACCGGGGAGCTGTTTTTT. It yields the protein CASILGGEKNTGELFF.